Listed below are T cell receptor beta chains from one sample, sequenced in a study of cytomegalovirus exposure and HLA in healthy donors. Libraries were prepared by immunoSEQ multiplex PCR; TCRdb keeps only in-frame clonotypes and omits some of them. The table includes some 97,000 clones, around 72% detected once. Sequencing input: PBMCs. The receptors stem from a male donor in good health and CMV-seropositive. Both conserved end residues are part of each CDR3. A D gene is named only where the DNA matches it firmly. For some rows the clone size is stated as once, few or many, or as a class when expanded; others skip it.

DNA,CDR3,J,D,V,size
TGTGCCAGCAGTGAGTTGGCAGGGGGCCGAGGCTACACCTTC,CASSELAGGRGYTF,TRBJ1-2,TRBD1,TRBV2,-
TGTGCCAGCAGCCCCGAGACAGGGTTCGACGAGCAGTACTTC,CASSPETGFDEQYF,TRBJ2-7,TRBD1,TRBV7-2,-
TGTGCCAGCAGCTTACTCGCAGGATACAATGAGCAGTTCTTC,CASSLLAGYNEQFF,TRBJ2-1,-,TRBV7-3,-
TGTGCCAGCAGCGCTCGACTAGCGGGGGGCACAGATACGCAGTATTTT,CASSARLAGGTDTQYF,TRBJ2-3,TRBD2,TRBV7-3,-
TGCGCCAGCAGCTTGGGAGGGAGCTCCTTTGGCTACACCTTC,CASSLGGSSFGYTF,TRBJ1-2,-,TRBV5-1,-
TGTGCCAGCAGCCCCCGGGGGAGCGGGGGGGATACGCAGTATTTT,CASSPRGSGGDTQYF,TRBJ2-3,TRBD2,TRBV13,-
TGTGCCAGCAGTCCACTTAACTATGGCTACACCTTC,CASSPLNYGYTF,TRBJ1-2,-,TRBV28,-
TGTGCCAGCAGCGACATGACTAGCGGGGGGGCTTACAATGAGCAGTTCTTC,CASSDMTSGGAYNEQFF,TRBJ2-1,TRBD2,TRBV9,-
TGTGCCAGCAGTTGGCTCCGGGACAGGAGCTCCTACGAGCAGTACTTC,CASSWLRDRSSYEQYF,TRBJ2-7,TRBD1,TRBV28,-
TGTGCCAGCAGCCCCCGACTAGCGGGGGCGGGGGATACGCAGTATTTT,CASSPRLAGAGDTQYF,TRBJ2-3,TRBD2,TRBV4-2,few
TGTGCCAGCAGCGTAGTGGACATAGGCACAGATACGCAGTATTTT,CASSVVDIGTDTQYF,TRBJ2-3,-,TRBV9,-
TGCGCCAGCAGCCACTGGGGCACTGGGGCCAACGTCCTGACTTTC,CASSHWGTGANVLTF,TRBJ2-6,-,TRBV4-1,-
TGTGCCAGCAGCTCGGGGGGCCGACCTTACAATGAGCAGTTCTTC,CASSSGGRPYNEQFF,TRBJ2-1,-,TRBV5-4,-
TGTGCCAGCAGTGACGGGGTTCAGCATTTT,CASSDGVQHF,TRBJ1-5,-,TRBV2,-
TGTGCCAGCAGCCAAAAGGGACTATTTGACACAGATACGCAGTATTTT,CASSQKGLFDTDTQYF,TRBJ2-3,TRBD2,TRBV6-4,few
TGCAGTGCTAGGAGGGTGGCTGAGCAGTTCTTC,CSARRVAEQFF,TRBJ2-1,-,TRBV20-1,-
TGTGCTAGCAGCTTAGCAGGGGAAATGCGGTGCGACGAGCAGTACTTC,CASSLAGEMRCDEQYF,TRBJ2-7,-,TRBV7-7,-
TGTGCCACCGAGAGGGACAGGGAAGGTGGCTACACCTTC,CATERDREGGYTF,TRBJ1-2,TRBD1,TRBV10-3,few
TGCGCCAGCAGCAACCGGGACAGGGGAAGCGAGCAGTACTTC,CASSNRDRGSEQYF,TRBJ2-7,TRBD1,TRBV5-1,-
TGTGCCAGCAGTGAATCGGGGACAGGGGGCGCGAGTGGCTACACCTTC,CASSESGTGGASGYTF,TRBJ1-2,TRBD1,TRBV25-1,-
TGTGCCGGGGGCCGCCGAGGCGGCCCTGAAGCTTTCTTT,CAGGRRGGPEAFF,TRBJ1-1,-,TRBV2,few
TGCAGCGTGAGAATACAGGGGGGAATGGGCATTCAGTACTTC,CSVRIQGGMGIQYF,TRBJ2-4,TRBD1,TRBV29-1,few
TGTGCCAGCCTTGGAGGGCGGTGGGATGAAAAACTGTTTTTT,CASLGGRWDEKLFF,TRBJ1-4,-,TRBV6-1,-
TGTGCCAGCGGGGACAGGGCGTTCGGGACCGGGGAGCTGTTTTTT,CASGDRAFGTGELFF,TRBJ2-2,TRBD1,TRBV25-1,once
TGTGCCAGCAGCCGAGCGGGGGCATCTTTTAGTGAGCAGTTCTTC,CASSRAGASFSEQFF,TRBJ2-1,TRBD2,TRBV6-5,-
TGTGCCAGCAGCGTTTACAGGGGAAGGGGCTCTGGAAACACCATATATTTT,CASSVYRGRGSGNTIYF,TRBJ1-3,TRBD1,TRBV11-3,-
TGTGCCAGCAGCTTGAATACTGCCTACAATGAGCAGTTCTTC,CASSLNTAYNEQFF,TRBJ2-1,-,TRBV7-9,-
TGTGCCATCAGTGAGTCCGGACTAGCGGGGGGGCCGACAGATACGCAGTATTTT,CAISESGLAGGPTDTQYF,TRBJ2-3,TRBD2,TRBV10-3,-
TGTGCCAGCAGTTCCGGAGGTTCAGGCTACACCTTC,CASSSGGSGYTF,TRBJ1-2,-,TRBV27,-
TGTGCCAGCAGCTGGGCGGGGAGCAGTTCCCTCACCGGGGAGCTGTTTTTT,CASSWAGSSSLTGELFF,TRBJ2-2,-,TRBV13,-
TGTGCCAGCAGCCCAGAGGCGGCAAGCAATCAGCCCCAGCATTTT,CASSPEAASNQPQHF,TRBJ1-5,-,TRBV7-3,-
TGCGCCAGCAGCCAAGGGGGGACAGGATACGAGCAGTACTTC,CASSQGGTGYEQYF,TRBJ2-7,TRBD1,TRBV4-1,-
TGTGCCAACCTAGGGGTAAGCAATCAGCCCCAGCATTTT,CANLGVSNQPQHF,TRBJ1-5,-,TRBV6-8,-
TGTGCCAGCAGCGTAGCTTGGGACAGGGGGAGCGAGCAGTACTTC,CASSVAWDRGSEQYF,TRBJ2-7,TRBD1,TRBV9,-
TGCAGCGTTGGGCAGGGGGTTAATCAGCCCCAGCATTTT,CSVGQGVNQPQHF,TRBJ1-5,TRBD1,TRBV29-1,-
TGTGCCAGCAGTTACGTAGTCAGGGGGCTATCACCCCTCCACTTT,CASSYVVRGLSPLHF,TRBJ1-6,TRBD1,TRBV6-6,-
TGTGCCTGGAGTTTCAACGCCGGAGCTTTCTTT,CAWSFNAGAFF,TRBJ1-1,-,TRBV30,-
TGCGCCAGCAGCTTGGGAAGGACAGGGGGCATTTCACCCCTCCACTTT,CASSLGRTGGISPLHF,TRBJ1-6,TRBD1,TRBV5-1,-
TGTGCCAGTAGTCGCCGACAGGCCGGCGCGGCCTACTACGAGCAGTACTTC,CASSRRQAGAAYYEQYF,TRBJ2-7,-,TRBV19,-
TGTGCCAGCAGCAAAAACAGGGGGCCGGATACTGAAGCTTTCTTT,CASSKNRGPDTEAFF,TRBJ1-1,TRBD1,TRBV25-1,few
TGTGCCAGCAGCTTATCGGGCGGGGGTTCAGGGGGCGACTATGGCTACACCTTC,CASSLSGGGSGGDYGYTF,TRBJ1-2,TRBD1,TRBV7-9,-
TGTGCCAGCAGCCAAAACAGGGGGGGAAAGAGCGAGCAGTACTTC,CASSQNRGGKSEQYF,TRBJ2-7,-,TRBV7-9,-
TGTGCCAGTACCTCTGCCCGACTCGACAGGGATAGGGGTACATATTTT,CASTSARLDRDRGTYF,TRBJ2-3,TRBD1,TRBV19,-
TGTGCCATAGAGACAGGGACTGGCACAGATACGCAGTATTTT,CAIETGTGTDTQYF,TRBJ2-3,-,TRBV10-3,-
TGCAGCGTTGAAGGCCCCAGGGAAGAGACCCAGTACTTC,CSVEGPREETQYF,TRBJ2-5,-,TRBV29-1,-
TGTGCCAGCAGCCCGTTGGCTAGCGGGGACAATGAGCAGTTCTTC,CASSPLASGDNEQFF,TRBJ2-1,TRBD2,TRBV7-2,few